This T cell receptor beta chain came from a study of T cell responses to AZD1222 COVID-19 vaccine (dated by TCRdb to about 2021). Study-level background: A total of approximately 240 trial participants underwent TCR sequencing, of whom around 200 received two doses of AZD1222 and 26 received two doses of the MenACWY control vaccine. Trial participants were enrolled by age into subgroups of 18-55, 56-69 and 70-plus years, and roughly 160, 29 and 62 TCR-sequenced participants, respectively, were included in these subgroups.

In light of the paper, this sample's time point label describes: about 28 days (+/-7) after the second vaccine dose. Because spike-specific TCR depth and breadth did not differ between the two schedules, AZD1222 recipients who got a second dose at roughly 4 weeks were pooled with those who got a second dose at roughly 12 weeks. Vaccinee samples came from UK trials COV001 and COV002, including a single-blind randomized controlled phase 2/3 trial of AZD1222 (ChAdOx1 nCoV-19) in healthy adults. Trial participant PBMC samples were collected at day 0 and day 28 after the second dose for TCRbeta chain sequencing. The investigation overall reported the following: Epitopes outside the regions mutated in the B.1.351 and B.1.1.7 variants were reportedly recognized by nearly half of the unique spike-specific TCRs. Spike-specific TCR breadth and depth rose significantly after two AZD1222 doses compared with day 0 and with MenACWY recipients. Conclusions about previously exposed vaccinees are limited because only six or seven AZD1222 recipients were SARS-CoV-2 seropositive at baseline. Participants were mostly white British, with more females than males. The authors suggested clonal diversity may have been underestimated. The 56-69-year group was small, and its depth increase did not reach significance, likely because of low power. CD4 TCRs associated with the vaccine covered the entire spike protein, and the dominant responses were in regions 160-218 and 743-854. Because no day 14 peak-response samples were available, the repertoires could be characterized only after the peak T cell response.

The CDR3 regions of human TCRbeta chains were subjected to immunosequencing. The authors' pipeline ran thus. Repertoire TCRs were checked for matches against a reference library of SARS-CoV-2-specific TCRs that had been generated using the MIRA antigen-specificity platform. Breadth was defined as the fraction of unique TCRs that were SARS-CoV-2-associated. Depth was defined as the fraction of total T cells that were SARS-CoV-2-associated. Each spike-specific TCR was assigned to its reactive spike region and to a CD4 or CD8 class using the MIRA data. Log10-transformed breadth and depth values were compared by one-way ANOVA with Sidak's multiple comparisons tests. TCRdb mirrors the immuneACCESS table, restricted to in-frame sequences. Some clones are absent from its copies; in checked studies, under half trace to an unresolved V gene, and the reason for the others is unknown. V, J and clone size are taken as reported in that table, and D and trimming were inferred from the DNA itself. This sample has about 150,000 clones in its table, and about 89% of those were observed once. The top ten hold about 4% of the sample.

CDR1 and CDR2, looked up from the germline V gene, are MGHRA and YSYEKL. The CDR3 runs 15 residues from the cysteine to the phenylalanine. The kept DNA is CDR3 alone, 45 bases in frame from the first base. The V end loses 0 bases and the J end loses 2 bases, and a stretch of 9 bases separates them. On this clone: Its specific antigen is unknown. Base qualities are not at hand, and no much larger clone is one base apart.

The receptor comes from an adult who received the AZD1222 COVID-19 vaccine. The V and J genes are TRBV4-1 and TRBJ2-3, with the D segment identity uncertain. The sequenced sample was peripheral blood, obtained 28 days after the second AZD1222 dose. For the CDR3, the sequence is CASSQDPGPTDTQYF. The DNA sequence is as follows: TGCGCCAGCAGCCAAGATCCGGGCCCCACAGATACGCAGTATTTT.